The clone carrying this TCR beta chain was observed at least ten times. What it binds is not known. Source material for PBMCs was roughly 10 ml fresh peripheral blood. Template material for amplifying TCR beta CDR3 regions consisted of RNA transcripts. HTBI primers were the set used in a first-round RT-PCR of the TCR CDR3. Each CDR3 protein is one row after TCRdb ran MiXCR on the multiplex PCR reads. The sample has about 280,000 distinct CDR3 sequences; 25% to 30% are singletons. The data belong to a study of T cells in Graves' hyperthyroidism and ophthalmopathy. Study-wide findings and caveats: Model predictions of ophthalmopathy came a median about 6.3 months before onset. Most clonotypes expanded in the thyroid (above 0.001) were also present in blood.

V dropped 5 bases and J dropped 6 bases, with 13 bases sitting between them. The CDR3 extends over 14 amino acids. Germline CDR1 and CDR2: SGHTA and FQGNSA. This chain connects TRBV7-2 to TRBJ2-2; no definite D call. Sequencing was done on a sample of blood. The clonotype was recovered from a man aged 35 to 55 with Graves' hyperthyroidism that later progressed to Graves' ophthalmopathy. The DNA of the CDR3 is TGTGCCAGCAGCCCAAAAGGCTTCCCCGGGGAGCTGTTTTTT. Translation: CASSPKGFPGELFF.